The clone carrying this TCR beta chain was counted between two and nine times. Germline CDR1 SQVTM, CDR2 ANQGSEA. Trimming cost V 5 bases and J 5 bases, with 10 bases left between them. The CDR3 length is 12 residues. TCRdb re-called the 5' RACE reads through MiXCR, storing one row per CDR3 protein. The table includes around 80,000 distinct CDR3 sequences, around 5.1% detected once. This specimen belongs to a study of T cells of healthy individuals. This sequence was found in a female donor in good health. The chain links TRBV29-1 to TRBJ1-3; D remains unclear. The CDR3 spells CSVLPGRNTIYF. The CDR3 region has the DNA TGCAGCGTTCTCCCCGGGCGAAACACCATATATTTT.